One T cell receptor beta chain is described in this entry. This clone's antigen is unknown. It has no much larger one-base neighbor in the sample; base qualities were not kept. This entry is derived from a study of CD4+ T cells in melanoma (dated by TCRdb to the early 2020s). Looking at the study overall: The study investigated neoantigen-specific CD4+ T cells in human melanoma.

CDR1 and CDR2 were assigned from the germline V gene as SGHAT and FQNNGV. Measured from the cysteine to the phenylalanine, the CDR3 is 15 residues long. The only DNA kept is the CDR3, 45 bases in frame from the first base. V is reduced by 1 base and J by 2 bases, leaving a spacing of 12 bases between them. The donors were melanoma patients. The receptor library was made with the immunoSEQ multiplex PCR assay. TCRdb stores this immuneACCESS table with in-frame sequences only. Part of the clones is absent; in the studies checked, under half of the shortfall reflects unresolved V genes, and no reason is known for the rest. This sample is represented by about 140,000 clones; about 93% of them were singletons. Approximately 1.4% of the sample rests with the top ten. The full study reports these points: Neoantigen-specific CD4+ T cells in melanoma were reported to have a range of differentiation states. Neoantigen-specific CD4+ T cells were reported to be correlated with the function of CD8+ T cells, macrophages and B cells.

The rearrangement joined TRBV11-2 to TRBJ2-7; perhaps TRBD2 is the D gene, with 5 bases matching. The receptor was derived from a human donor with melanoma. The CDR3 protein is CASSLGSASPYEQYF. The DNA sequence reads TGTGCCAGCAGCTTAGGTAGCGCTTCCCCCTACGAGCAGTACTTC.